This TCR beta chain was retrieved from a study of blood T cells in healthy people across ages. Study-wide points: Higher diversity and more naive CD4+ cells were features of long-lived donors, compared to aged donors.

About this clonotype itself: Its antigen is not identified.

Each sample used at least 6.5 million PBMCs. A sample-barcoded 5' primer and a J-beta primer mix were used in a second PCR of roughly 7 to 11 cycles. TCRdb processed the 5' RACE reads anew with MiXCR; each CDR3 protein has one entry. The sample consists of over 1,200,000 distinct CDR3 sequences, approximately 59% of them appearing once. The V and J ends lost 0 bases and 5 bases respectively, with 10 bases between them. CDR3 length: 15 residues. Germline V CDR1 and CDR2: LGHDT, YNNKEL (reference sequence). Material: blood. The chain employs TRBV3-1 and TRBJ1-4; tentative D call: TRBD1 (6 bases). The TCR was taken from a man younger than 35 in good health. CDR3 in DNA: TGTGCCAGCAGCCAAGACTGGACAGAGAATGAAAAACTGTTTTTT. This encodes CASSQDWTENEKLFF.